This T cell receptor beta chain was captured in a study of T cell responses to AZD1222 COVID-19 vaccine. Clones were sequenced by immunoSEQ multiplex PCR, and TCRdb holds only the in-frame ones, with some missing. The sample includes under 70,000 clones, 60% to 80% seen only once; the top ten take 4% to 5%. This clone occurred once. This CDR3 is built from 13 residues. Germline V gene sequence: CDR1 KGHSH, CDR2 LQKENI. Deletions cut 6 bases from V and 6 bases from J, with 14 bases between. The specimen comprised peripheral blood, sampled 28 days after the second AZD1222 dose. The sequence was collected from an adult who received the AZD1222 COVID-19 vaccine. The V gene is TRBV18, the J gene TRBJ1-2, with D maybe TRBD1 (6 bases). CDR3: CASSAGTSNGYTF. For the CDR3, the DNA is TGTGCCAGCTCTGCCGGGACATCGAATGGCTACACCTTC. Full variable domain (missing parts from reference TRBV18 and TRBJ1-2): NAGVMQNPRHLVRRRGQEARLRCSPMKGHSHVYWYRQLPEEGLKFMVYLQKENIIDESGMPKERFSAEFPKEGPSILRIQQVVRGDSAAYFCASSAGTSNGYTFGSGTRLTVV.